These 25 T cell receptor beta chains originate from one sample sequenced in a study of cytomegalovirus exposure and HLA in healthy donors. Amplification used 60 Vbeta primers and 13 Jbeta primers. Repertoires were generated with immunoSEQ multiplex PCR, while TCRdb's copy carries only in-frame clones and drops some. The sample contains over 75,000 clones, more than 75% of which appear only once. The sample taken for sequencing was PBMCs. The receptor set was obtained from a woman aged 60-70 years in good health and CMV-seronegative.

This chain connects TRBV6-5 to TRBJ1-4; 7 nucleotides match TRBD1. With V trimmed by 2 bases and J by 8 bases, 5 bases remained unmatched. Per the germline V gene, CDR1 is MNHEY and CDR2 is SVGAGI. The CDR3 is made up of 14 amino acids. DNA for the CDR3: TGTGCCAGCAGTTACCGACAGGGCCACGAAAAACTGTTTTTT. Its translation: CASSYRQGHEKLFF.

J is TRBJ1-4 and V is TRBV2; maybe TRBD1 (6 bases). Trimming pared 6 bases from V and 2 bases from J, leaving 13 bases between. The germline V gene encodes CDR1 SNHLY and CDR2 FYNNEI. This CDR3 comprises 15 residues. The CDR3 here is CASSNTGSTNEKLFF. The CDR3 coding sequence is TGTGCCAGCAGCAATACAGGGTCGACTAATGAAAAACTGTTTTTT.

J is TRBJ1-5 and V is TRBV29-1; D remains unclear. Germline V gives CDR1 SQVTM, CDR2 ANQGSEA. The V gene lost 4 bases and the J gene lost 2 bases, with 9 bases spanning the gap. This CDR3 has 13 residues. CDR3 sequence reads: CSVGWPGNQPQHF. The CDR3, as DNA: TGCAGCGTTGGTTGGCCAGGCAATCAGCCCCAGCATTTT.

With regard to this clone: The sample carries other DNA sequences with the same CDR3. The gene calls are TRBV11-2 and TRBJ2-7; the match to TRBD1 covers 9 bases. The germline CDR1 and CDR2 sequences are SGHAT and FQNNGV. The CDR3 runs 14 residues. V lost 5 bases and J lost 1; bases outside the gene matches: 3. The DNA for the CDR3 is TGTGCCAGCAGCCCCGGGACAGGGTCCTACGAGCAGTACTTC. It is translated as CASSPGTGSYEQYF.

The chain uses TRBV11-2 and TRBJ2-1, with TRBD1 as a possible D gene (5 bases). The V gene lost 5 bases and the J gene lost 7 bases, with 24 bases spanning the gap. CDR3 length: 17 residues. Germline loops: CDR1 SGHAT, CDR2 FQNNGV. CDR3 DNA sequence: TGTGCCAGCAGCGGTCCAATGACAGCGATGACACCAAATGAGCAGTTCTTC. It yields the protein CASSGPMTAMTPNEQFF.

The V and J genes are TRBV5-6 and TRBJ2-7; 9 positions match TRBD1. The CDR3 loop spans 15 amino acids. Germline V lookup: CDR1 SGHDT, CDR2 YYEEEE. The ends lost 6 bases at V and 3 bases at J; junction bases unmatched: 10. The CDR3 loop reads CASTSGTGHYYEQYF. The DNA of the CDR3 is TGTGCCAGCACCTCCGGGACAGGGCACTACTACGAGCAGTACTTC. Supplemented by reference TRBV5-6 and TRBJ2-7, the full variable domain reads DAGVTQSPTHLIKTRGQQVTLRCSPKSGHDTVSWYQQALGQGPQFIFQYYEEEERQRGNFPDRFSGHQFPNYSSELNVNALLLGDSALYLCASTSGTGHYYEQYFGPGTRLTVT.

J is TRBJ2-3 and V is TRBV7-2, with 9 bases matching TRBD2. The CDR3 extends over 14 amino acids. Germline V CDR1 and CDR2: SGHTA, FQGNSA. The V and J ends lost 1 base and 5 bases, in that order; junction bases with no gene match: 1. CDR3 nucleotides: TGTGCCAGCAGCTTAGGGCGGGGGGGAGATACGCAGTATTTT. Its translation is CASSLGRGGDTQYF.

The chain has TRBV5-1 and TRBJ2-2, with TRBD1 identical over 7 bases. The CDR3 is made up of 16 amino acids. With 8 bases clipped from V and 4 bases from J, the junction kept 14 bases outside the gene matches. Germline-derived CDR1 and CDR2 are SGHRS and YFSETQ. The CDR3 DNA sequence: TGCGCCAGTAGCAACACCCCCGACAGGGTCACCGGGGAGCTGTTTTTT. Amino acid sequence: CASSNTPDRVTGELFF. The full variable domain, with the rest looked up from reference TRBV5-1 and TRBJ2-2, is KAGVTQTPRYLIKTRGQQVTLSCSPISGHRSVSWYQQTPGQGLQFLFEYFSETQRNKGNFPGRFSGRQFSNSRSEMNVSTLELGDSALYLCASSNTPDRVTGELFFGEGSRLTVL.

This rearrangement joins TRBV29-1 to TRBJ2-1, with TRBD1 matching 10 bases. The CDR3 length is 16 residues. From germline, CDR1 is SQVTM and CDR2 ANQGSEA. The J segment lost 6 bases and the V segment lost 3 bases, leaving 11 bases of the junction unmatched. CDR3 DNA sequence: TGCAGCGTTGACGGGACAGGGGCGAAGTTAGGCAATGAGCAGTTCTTC. Translation gives CSVDGTGAKLGNEQFF.

This chain links TRBV6-1 with TRBJ2-4; maybe TRBD2 (5 bases). This CDR3 region has 15 residues. Per germline, CDR1 MNHNS and CDR2 SASEGT. The V and J ends lost 7 bases and 0 bases respectively, with 13 bases between them. CDR3: CASTPWGVAKNIQYF. In DNA, the CDR3 is TGTGCCAGCACCCCTTGGGGAGTAGCCAAAAACATTCAGTACTTC.

The chain joins TRBV2 to TRBJ2-7, with D perhaps TRBD1 (6 bases). Germline V gene lookup returns CDR1 SNHLY and CDR2 FYNNEI. Trimming removed 6 bases at V and 4 bases at J, with 16 bases between. This CDR3 comprises 14 residues. The CDR3 nucleotides read TGTGCCAGCAGCCGTTTTAGGACAGAGTACGAGCAGTACTTC. It yields the protein CASSRFRTEYEQYF.

The chain couples TRBV5-6 to TRBJ1-6, with a possible D match to TRBD1 (6 bases). This CDR3 is built from 14 residues. V was cut by 2 bases and J by 7 bases, with 10 bases left in between. From germline, CDR1 is SGHDT and CDR2 YYEEEE. DNA for the CDR3: TGTGCCAGCAGCTTTTTAACAGGGAATTCACCCCTCCACTTT. Its protein is CASSFLTGNSPLHF.

V is TRBV30 and J is TRBJ1-1; 7 positions agree with TRBD1. The CDR3 sequence is 13 residues long. Germline V CDR1 and CDR2: GTSNPN, SVGIG (reference sequence). V lost 4 bases and J lost 3; bases outside the gene matches: 5. The CDR3 region is CAWTPGQHTEAFF. Here the CDR3 DNA reads TGTGCCTGGACGCCGGGACAGCACACTGAAGCTTTCTTT.

The chain links TRBV19 to TRBJ1-5, with 8 nucleotides matching TRBD1. CDR1 and CDR2 (germline): LNHDA, SQIVND (reference sequence). The CDR3 has 18 residues. J lost 7 bases, V lost 3 bases, and 17 bases had no gene match. The CDR3 nucleotides are TGTGCCAGTAGTATCTGGGTGGGACAGGTCCTTCGGCAACAGCCCCAGCATTTT. It is translated as CASSIWVGQVLRQQPQHF.

V and J are TRBV7-7 and TRBJ2-3; 13 bases match TRBD2. The CDR3 runs 16 residues. Germline CDR1 is SSHAT and CDR2 is FNYEAQ (reference sequence). Losses at the gene ends were 5 bases for V and 2 bases for J; bases not matched to a gene: 4. The CDR3 DNA sequence: TGTGCCAGCAGCGAGACTAGCGGGGGGAACACAGATACGCAGTATTTT. It codes for CASSETSGGNTDTQYF.

Points on this clone: At one end, the junction sequence differs from germline, possibly due to a read error. The chain carries TRBV10-3 and TRBJ2-1, with a possible D match to TRBD1 (6 bases). From germline, CDR1 is ENHRY and CDR2 SYGVKD. This CDR3 comprises 12 residues. CDR3 DNA sequence: TGTGCCACCAGTGGACAGTACAATGAGCAGTTCTTC. This encodes CATSGQYNEQFF.

The chain has TRBV29-1 and TRBJ1-2; D is uncertain. This CDR3 has 17 residues. CDR1 and CDR2 from the germline V gene are SQVTM and ANQGSEA. Trimming took off 0 bases at V and 4 bases at J, with 21 bases between the two ends. The CDR3 loop reads CSVEDRMRGPPFYGYTF. For the CDR3, the DNA is TGCAGCGTTGAAGATAGAATGAGAGGGCCGCCTTTCTATGGCTACACCTTC.

The gene calls are TRBV6-6 and TRBJ1-5; no reliable D call. The CDR3 is 14 residues long. Germline V gene lookup returns CDR1 MNHNY and CDR2 SVGAGI (reference sequence). Trimming took 2 bases from V and 11 from J, leaving 16 bases between them. The CDR3 is CASSYERLQSAQHF. Here the CDR3 DNA reads TGTGCCAGCAGTTACGAACGACTGCAATCAGCCCAGCATTTT.

V gene TRBV19 combines with J gene TRBJ2-7; 8 nucleotides align to TRBD2. V gave up 10 bases and J gave up 0 bases; unmatched junction bases: 8. Per germline, CDR1 LNHDA and CDR2 SQIVND (reference sequence). This CDR3 region has 14 residues. The CDR3, as DNA: TGTGCCACCAGACAGCGGGAGAGCTCCTACGAGCAGTACTTC. It specifies CATRQRESSYEQYF. Based on the CDR3 plus reference TRBV19 and TRBJ2-7, the full variable domain is DGGITQSPKYLFRKEGQNVTLSCEQNLNHDAMYWYRQDPGQGLRLIYYSQIVNDFQKGDIAEGYSVSREKKESFPLTVTSAQKNPTAFYLCATRQRESSYEQYFGPGTRLTVT.

The CDR3 nucleotides read TGTGCCAGCAGAACGACAGGGGGCGCGCATGGCTACACCTTC. It codes for CASRTTGGAHGYTF. V gene TRBV2 combines with J gene TRBJ1-2, with TRBD1 matching 10 bases. The CDR3 is 14 residues long. Per germline, CDR1 SNHLY and CDR2 FYNNEI. The V segment lost 6 bases and the J segment 6 bases; nucleotides outside the gene matches: 7.

The V gene is TRBV6-1, the J gene TRBJ1-1; no clear D. Germline CDR1 and CDR2: MNHNS and SASEGT. This CDR3 is 16 amino acids long. Trimming took 0 bases from V and 0 from J, leaving 11 bases between them. The CDR3 DNA reads as TGTGCCAGCAGTGAAGCGCTCTCGGGTATGAACACTGAAGCTTTCTTT. Amino acids: CASSEALSGMNTEAFF.

The chain links TRBV6-5 to TRBJ2-1; the D is unclear. Germline loops: CDR1 MNHEY, CDR2 SVGAGI. The CDR3 is 14 residues long. V was trimmed by 4 bases and J by 6 bases, leaving 13 bases between them. Written as DNA, the CDR3 is TGTGCCAGCAGTTCCGAAATGAGGCGCAATGAGCAGTTCTTC. This gives the protein CASSSEMRRNEQFF.

The sample holds a few counts of this clone. The chain joins TRBV5-1 to TRBJ1-6, with 7 bases identical to TRBD1. The CDR3 runs to 14 residues. Trimming cost V 4 bases and J 7 bases; bases outside gene matches: 5. In germline, CDR1 is SGHRS, CDR2 YFSETQ. The CDR3 bases are TGCGCCAGCAGCACCGGGACAGTGAATTCACCCCTCCACTTT. Protein sequence: CASSTGTVNSPLHF.

The V call is TRBV7-2, the J call TRBJ2-1; TRBD2 matches at 9 bases. After removal of 2 bases from V and 2 bases from J, the junction contained 4 bases not matched to a gene. The CDR3 has 16 amino acids. CDR1 and CDR2 from the germline V gene are SGHTA and FQGNSA. The CDR3 is CASSLRGRAPYNEQFF. The CDR3 nucleotides are TGTGCCAGCAGCTTACGCGGGAGGGCGCCCTACAATGAGCAGTTCTTC.

The gene calls are TRBV6-5 and TRBJ2-7, with 10 bases aligning to TRBD2. Losses at the gene ends were 2 bases for V and 2 bases for J; bases not matched to a gene: 3. The CDR3 length is 15 residues. The germline gives CDR1 MNHEY, CDR2 SVGAGI. The CDR3, as DNA: TGTGCCAGCAGTTACATTACTAGCGGGACCTACGAGCAGTACTTC. Translating it yields CASSYITSGTYEQYF.